This T cell receptor (beta chain) was captured by sequencing in a study of T cells in Graves' hyperthyroidism and ophthalmopathy. The V and J ends lost 5 bases and 1 base respectively, with 17 bases between them. Germline V gene data show CDR1 as MNHEY and CDR2 as SVGEGT. The CDR3 covers 16 residues. Amplified TCR beta CDR3 regions derived from RNA transcripts. A first-round RT-PCR of the TCR CDR3 used the HTBI primer set. TCRdb fed the multiplex PCR reads into MiXCR, producing one record per CDR3 protein. The table lists fewer than 850,000 distinct CDR3 sequences, approximately 15% of them singletons. This clonotype occurred a few times.

The clonotype comes from a man aged 50 or older with Graves' hyperthyroidism. The V call is TRBV6-2 or TRBV6-3, the J call TRBJ1-1; possibly TRBD1 for D (5 bases). The sample consisted of blood. DNA for the CDR3: TGTGCCAGCAGTCACCCTCAGGGTTTCGGGAACACTGAAGCTTTCTTT. Translated, it gives CASSHPQGFGNTEAFF.